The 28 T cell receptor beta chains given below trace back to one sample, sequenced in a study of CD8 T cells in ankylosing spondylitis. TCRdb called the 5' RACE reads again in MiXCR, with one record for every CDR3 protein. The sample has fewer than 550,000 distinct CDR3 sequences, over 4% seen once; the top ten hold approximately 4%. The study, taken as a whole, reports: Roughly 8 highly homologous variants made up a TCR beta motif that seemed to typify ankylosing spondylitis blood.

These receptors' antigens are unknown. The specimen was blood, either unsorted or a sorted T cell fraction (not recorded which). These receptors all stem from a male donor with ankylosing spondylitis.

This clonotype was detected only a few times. The CDR3 coding sequence is TGTGCCAGCAGCGTAGTCCCAGGGGCACCCTCCTACGAGCAGTACTTC. Translated: CASSVVPGAPSYEQYF. The V gene is TRBV9, the J gene TRBJ2-7; possibly TRBD1 for D (6 bases). The CDR3 loop spans 16 amino acids. Trimming cost V 0 bases and J 0 bases, with 13 bases left between them. Germline V lookup: CDR1 SGDLS, CDR2 YYNGEE.

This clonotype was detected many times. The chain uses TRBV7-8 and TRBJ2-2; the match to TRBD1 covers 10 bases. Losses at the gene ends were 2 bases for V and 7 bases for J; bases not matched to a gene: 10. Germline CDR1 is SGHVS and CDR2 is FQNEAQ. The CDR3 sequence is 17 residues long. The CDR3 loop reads CASSLTLTGGSVGELFF. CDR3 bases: TGTGCCAGCAGCTTAACCCTGACAGGGGGCTCCGTCGGGGAGCTGTTTTTT.

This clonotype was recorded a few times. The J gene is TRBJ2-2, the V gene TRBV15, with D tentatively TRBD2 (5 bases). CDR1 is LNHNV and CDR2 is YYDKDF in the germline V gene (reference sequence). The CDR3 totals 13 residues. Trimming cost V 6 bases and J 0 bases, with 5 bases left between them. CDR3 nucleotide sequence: TGTGCCACCAGAGCGGCGAACACCGGGGAGCTGTTTTTT. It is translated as CATRAANTGELFF.

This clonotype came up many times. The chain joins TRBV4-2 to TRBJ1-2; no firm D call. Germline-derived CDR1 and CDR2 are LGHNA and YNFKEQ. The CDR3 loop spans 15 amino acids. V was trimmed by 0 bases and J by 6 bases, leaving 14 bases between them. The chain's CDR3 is CASSQDRIDYDGYTF. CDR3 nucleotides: TGTGCCAGCAGCCAAGATCGAATAGACTACGATGGCTACACCTTC.

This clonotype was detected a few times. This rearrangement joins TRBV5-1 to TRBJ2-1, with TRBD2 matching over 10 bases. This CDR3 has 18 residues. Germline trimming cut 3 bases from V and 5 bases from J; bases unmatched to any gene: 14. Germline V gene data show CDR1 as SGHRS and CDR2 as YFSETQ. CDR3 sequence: CASSSWTSGSSHDNEQFF. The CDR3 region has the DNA TGCGCCAGCAGCTCCTGGACTAGCGGCTCCAGCCATGACAATGAGCAGTTCTTC.

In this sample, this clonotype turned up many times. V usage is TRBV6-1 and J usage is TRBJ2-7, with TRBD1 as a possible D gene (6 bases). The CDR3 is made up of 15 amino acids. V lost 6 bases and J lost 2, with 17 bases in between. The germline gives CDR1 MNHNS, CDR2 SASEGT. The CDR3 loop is CASRRAGTSAYEQYF. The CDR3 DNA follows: TGTGCCAGCAGAAGAGCCGGGACATCCGCCTACGAGCAGTACTTC.

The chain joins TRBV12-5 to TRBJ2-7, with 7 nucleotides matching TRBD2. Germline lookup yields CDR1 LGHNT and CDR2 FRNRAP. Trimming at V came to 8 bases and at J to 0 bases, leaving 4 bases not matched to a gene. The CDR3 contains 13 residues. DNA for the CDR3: TGTGCTAGTCAAGCGGGGAGCTCCTACGAGCAGTACTTC. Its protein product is CASQAGSSYEQYF.

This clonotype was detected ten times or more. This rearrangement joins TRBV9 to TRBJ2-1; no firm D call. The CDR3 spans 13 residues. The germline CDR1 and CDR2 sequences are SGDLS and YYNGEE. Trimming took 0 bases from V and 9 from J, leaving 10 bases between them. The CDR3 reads CASSVAQLGEQFF. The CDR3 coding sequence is TGTGCCAGCAGCGTAGCCCAGTTGGGTGAGCAGTTCTTC.

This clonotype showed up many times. The CDR3 nucleotides read TGTGCCAGCAGCTTAAGGACCGGGACAGGTTCTGGGGAGCAGTTCTTC. Protein: CASSLRTGTGSGEQFF. The J gene is TRBJ2-1, the V gene TRBV9, with 8 bases lining up with TRBD1. This CDR3 has 16 amino acids. J lost 10 bases, V lost 4 bases, and 16 bases had no gene match. Looked up from germline, CDR1 is SGDLS and CDR2 is YYNGEE.

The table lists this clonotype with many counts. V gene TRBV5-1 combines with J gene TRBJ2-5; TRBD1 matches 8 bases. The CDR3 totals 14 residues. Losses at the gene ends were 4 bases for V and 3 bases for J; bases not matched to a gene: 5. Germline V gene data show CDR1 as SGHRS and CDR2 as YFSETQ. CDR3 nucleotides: TGCGCCAGCAGCCGGGGACAGGCTGAAGAGACCCAGTACTTC. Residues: CASSRGQAEETQYF.

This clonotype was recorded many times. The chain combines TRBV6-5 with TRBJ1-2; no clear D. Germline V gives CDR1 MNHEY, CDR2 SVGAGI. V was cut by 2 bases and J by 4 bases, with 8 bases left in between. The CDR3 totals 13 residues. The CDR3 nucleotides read TGTGCCAGCAGTTACCAGGCCTCCTATGGCTACACCTTC. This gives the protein CASSYQASYGYTF.

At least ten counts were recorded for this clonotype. CDR3 DNA sequence: TGCGCCAGCAGCCAACGAAATTTTCGGGACAGGGTTAGCGATACGCAGTATTTT. It encodes CASSQRNFRDRVSDTQYF. This chain connects TRBV4-3 to TRBJ2-3; 9 positions agree with TRBD1. The CDR3 consists of 18 residues. J lost 6 bases, V lost 2 bases, and 15 bases had no gene match. Germline-derived CDR1 and CDR2 are LGHNA and YSLEER.

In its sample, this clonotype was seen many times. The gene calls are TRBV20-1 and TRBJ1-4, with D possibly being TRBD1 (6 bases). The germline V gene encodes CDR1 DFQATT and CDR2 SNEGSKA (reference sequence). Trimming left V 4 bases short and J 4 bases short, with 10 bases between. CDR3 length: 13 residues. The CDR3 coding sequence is TGCAGTGCTATAGGACAGCTTAATGAAAAACTGTTTTTT. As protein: CSAIGQLNEKLFF.

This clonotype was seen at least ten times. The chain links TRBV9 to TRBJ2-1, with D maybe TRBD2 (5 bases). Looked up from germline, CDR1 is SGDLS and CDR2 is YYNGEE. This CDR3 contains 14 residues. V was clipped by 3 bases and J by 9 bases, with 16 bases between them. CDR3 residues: CASSGLILSGEQFF. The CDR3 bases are TGTGCCAGCAGCGGACTAATTTTAAGTGGTGAGCAGTTCTTC.

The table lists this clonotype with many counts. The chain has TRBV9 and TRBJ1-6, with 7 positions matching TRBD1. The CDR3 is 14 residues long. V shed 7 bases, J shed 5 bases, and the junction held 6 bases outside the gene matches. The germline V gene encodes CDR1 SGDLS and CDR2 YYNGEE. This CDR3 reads CASEQGWNNSPLHF. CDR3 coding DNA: TGTGCCAGCGAACAGGGGTGGAATAATTCACCCCTCCACTTT.

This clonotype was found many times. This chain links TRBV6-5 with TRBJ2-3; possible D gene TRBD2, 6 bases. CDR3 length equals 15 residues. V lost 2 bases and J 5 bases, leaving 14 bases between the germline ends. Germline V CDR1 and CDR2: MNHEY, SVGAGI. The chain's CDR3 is CASSYRGSGGDTQYF. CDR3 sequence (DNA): TGTGCCAGCAGTTACAGGGGTAGCGGAGGAGATACGCAGTATTTT.

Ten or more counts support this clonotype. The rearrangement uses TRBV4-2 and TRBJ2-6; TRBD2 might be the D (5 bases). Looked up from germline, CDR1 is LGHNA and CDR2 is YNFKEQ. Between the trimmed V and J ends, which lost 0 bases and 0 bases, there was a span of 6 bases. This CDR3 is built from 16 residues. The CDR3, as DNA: TGTGCCAGCAGCCAAGAAGAGGGCTCTGGGGCCAACGTCCTGACTTTC. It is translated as CASSQEEGSGANVLTF.

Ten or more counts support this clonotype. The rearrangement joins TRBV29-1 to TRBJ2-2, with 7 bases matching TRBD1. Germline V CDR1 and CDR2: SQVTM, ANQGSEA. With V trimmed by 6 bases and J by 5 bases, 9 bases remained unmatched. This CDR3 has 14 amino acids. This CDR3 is CSVTGTAITGELFF. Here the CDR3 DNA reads TGCAGCGTGACCGGGACAGCAATTACCGGGGAGCTGTTTTTT.

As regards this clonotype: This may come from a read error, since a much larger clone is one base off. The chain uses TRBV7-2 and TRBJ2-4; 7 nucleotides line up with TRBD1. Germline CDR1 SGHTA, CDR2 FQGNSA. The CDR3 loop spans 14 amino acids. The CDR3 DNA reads TGTGCCAGCAGCCACAGGGGCCCCAAAAACATGCAGTACTTC. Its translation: CASSHRGPKNMQYF.

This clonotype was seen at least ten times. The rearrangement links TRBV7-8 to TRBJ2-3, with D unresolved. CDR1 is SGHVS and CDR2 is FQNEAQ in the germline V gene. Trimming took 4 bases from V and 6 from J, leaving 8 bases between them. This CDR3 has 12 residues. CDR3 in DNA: TGTGCCAGCAGCTCGACTTGGGATACGCAGTATTTT. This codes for CASSSTWDTQYF.

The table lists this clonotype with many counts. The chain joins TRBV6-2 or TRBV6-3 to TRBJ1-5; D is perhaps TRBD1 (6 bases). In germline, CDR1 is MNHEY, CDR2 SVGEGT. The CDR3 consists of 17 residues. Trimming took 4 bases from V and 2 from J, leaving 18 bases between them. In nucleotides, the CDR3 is TGTGCCAGCAGTTCCCGAGGGGGATTATTCGGCAATCAGCCCCAGCATTTT. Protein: CASSSRGGLFGNQPQHF.

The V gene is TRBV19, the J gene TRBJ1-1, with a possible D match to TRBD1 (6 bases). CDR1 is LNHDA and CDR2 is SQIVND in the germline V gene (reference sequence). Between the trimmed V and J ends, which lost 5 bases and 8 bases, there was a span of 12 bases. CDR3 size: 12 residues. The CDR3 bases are TGTGCCAGTAGTCGCCCCACAGGGGAAGCTTTCTTT. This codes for CASSRPTGEAFF. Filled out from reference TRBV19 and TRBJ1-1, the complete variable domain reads DGGITQSPKYLFRKEGQNVTLSCEQNLNHDAMYWYRQDPGQGLRLIYYSQIVNDFQKGDIAEGYSVSREKKESFPLTVTSAQKNPTAFYLCASSRPTGEAFFGQGTRLTVV.

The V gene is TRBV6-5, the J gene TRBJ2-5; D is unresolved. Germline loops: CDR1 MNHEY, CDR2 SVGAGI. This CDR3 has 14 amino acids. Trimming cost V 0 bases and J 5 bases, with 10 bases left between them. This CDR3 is CASSYSSVPETQYF. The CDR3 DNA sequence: TGTGCCAGCAGTTACTCCTCGGTACCGGAGACCCAGTACTTC.

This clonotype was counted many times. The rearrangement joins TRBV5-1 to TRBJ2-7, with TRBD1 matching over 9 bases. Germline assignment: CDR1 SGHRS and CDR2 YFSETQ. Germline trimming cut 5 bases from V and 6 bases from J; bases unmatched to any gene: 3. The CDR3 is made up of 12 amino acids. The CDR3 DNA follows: TGCGCCAGCAGAGAGGGACAGGGCGAGCAGTACTTC. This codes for CASREGQGEQYF.

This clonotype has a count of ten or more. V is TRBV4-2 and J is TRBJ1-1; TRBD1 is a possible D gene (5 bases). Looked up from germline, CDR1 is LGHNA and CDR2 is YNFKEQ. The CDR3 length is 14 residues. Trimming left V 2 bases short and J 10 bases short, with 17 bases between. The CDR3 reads CASSQSQGPSGAFF. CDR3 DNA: TGTGCCAGCAGCCAATCCCAGGGTCCTAGTGGAGCTTTCTTT.

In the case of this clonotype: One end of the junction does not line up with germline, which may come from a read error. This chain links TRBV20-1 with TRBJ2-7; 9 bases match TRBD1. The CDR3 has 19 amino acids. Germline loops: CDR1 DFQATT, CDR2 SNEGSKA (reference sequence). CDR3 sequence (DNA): TGCTGTGCTATCCCCCGTGTTGGGGACAGGGCGTCTTGGGTCTACGAGCAGTACTTC. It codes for CCAIPRVGDRASWVYEQYF.

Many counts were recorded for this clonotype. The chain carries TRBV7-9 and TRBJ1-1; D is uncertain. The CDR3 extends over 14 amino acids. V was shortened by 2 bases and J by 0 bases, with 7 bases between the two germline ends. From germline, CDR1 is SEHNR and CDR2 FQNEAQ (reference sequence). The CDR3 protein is CASSLLGLNTEAFF. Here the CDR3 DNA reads TGTGCCAGCAGCTTACTGGGGTTGAACACTGAAGCTTTCTTT.

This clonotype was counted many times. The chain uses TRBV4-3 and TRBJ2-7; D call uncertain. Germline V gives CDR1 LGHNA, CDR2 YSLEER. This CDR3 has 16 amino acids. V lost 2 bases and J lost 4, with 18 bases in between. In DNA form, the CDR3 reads TGCGCCAGCAGCCAACGGTCGGACGGGTACTCATACGAGCAGTACTTC. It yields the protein CASSQRSDGYSYEQYF.